This note documents a single T cell receptor beta chain sequence. The sample is drawn from a study of blood T cell repertoires in COVID-19. Overall study context: Acute-phase and convalescent COVID-19 samples originated in the United States, Italy and Spain. T cells, B-cell-depleted T cells, or PBMCs provided the cDNA or gDNA that served as material.

Original handling: Quantification of nucleated cells was approximated via reference gene primer amplification. Only in-frame clones appear in the TCRdb table, and some are missing; sequencing was by immunoSEQ multiplex PCR. V, J and clone size are taken as reported in that table, and D and trimming were inferred from the DNA itself. The data show 150,000 to 200,000 clones, 85% to 90% seen once. The CDR3 covers 17 residues. After removal of 5 bases from V and 4 bases from J, the junction contained 9 bases not matched to a gene. In germline, CDR1 is SEHNR, CDR2 FQNEAQ (reference sequence). The rearrangement uses TRBV7-9 and TRBJ2-2; 11 bases fit TRBD1. This receptor was identified in a woman in her thirties with active or convalescent COVID-19. The specimen was peripheral blood. The CDR3 coding sequence is TGTGCCAGCAGCCCCCGGGACAGGGGGGGAAGCACCGGGGAGCTGTTTTTT. This gives the protein CASSPRDRGGSTGELFF.